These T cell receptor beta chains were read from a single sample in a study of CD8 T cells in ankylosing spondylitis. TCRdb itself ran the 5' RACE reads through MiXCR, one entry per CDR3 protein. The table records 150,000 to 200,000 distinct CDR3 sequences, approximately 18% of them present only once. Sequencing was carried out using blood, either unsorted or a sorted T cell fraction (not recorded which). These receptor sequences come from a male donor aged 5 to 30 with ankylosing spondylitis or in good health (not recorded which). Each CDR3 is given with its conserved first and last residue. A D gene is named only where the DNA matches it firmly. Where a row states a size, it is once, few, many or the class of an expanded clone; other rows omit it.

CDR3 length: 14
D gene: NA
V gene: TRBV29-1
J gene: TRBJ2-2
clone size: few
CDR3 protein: CSVEADANTGELFF
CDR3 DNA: TGCAGCGTTGAGGCGGACGCGAACACCGGGGAGCTGTTTTTT

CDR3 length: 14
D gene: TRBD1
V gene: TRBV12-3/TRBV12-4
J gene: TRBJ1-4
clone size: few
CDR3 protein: CASRGTGVRGKLFF
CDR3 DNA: TGTGCCAGCAGAGGGACAGGGGTTAGGGGGAAACTGTTTTTT

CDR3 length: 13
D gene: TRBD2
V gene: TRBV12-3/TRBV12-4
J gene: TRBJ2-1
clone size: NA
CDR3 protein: CASRTSGHNEQFF
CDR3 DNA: TGTGCCAGCAGGACTAGCGGCCACAATGAGCAGTTCTTC

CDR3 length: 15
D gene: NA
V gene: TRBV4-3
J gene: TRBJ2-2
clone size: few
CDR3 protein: CASSQAPGNTGELFF
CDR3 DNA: TGCGCCAGCAGCCAAGCCCCCGGGAACACCGGGGAGCTGTTTTTT

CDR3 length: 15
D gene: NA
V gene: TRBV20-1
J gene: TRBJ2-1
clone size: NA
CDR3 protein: CSAKANGRNYNEQFF
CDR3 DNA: TGCAGTGCTAAAGCAAATGGGCGAAACTACAATGAGCAGTTCTTC

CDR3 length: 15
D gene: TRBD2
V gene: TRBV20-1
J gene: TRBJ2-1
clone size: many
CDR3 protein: CSAARTSGTYNEQFF
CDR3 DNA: TGCAGTGCTGCCCGGACTAGCGGAACCTACAATGAGCAGTTCTTC

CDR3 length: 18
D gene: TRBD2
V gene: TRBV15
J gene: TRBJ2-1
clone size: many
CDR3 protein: CATSRGSLAGGSYNEQFF
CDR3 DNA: TGTGCCACCAGCAGGGGTTCTTTAGCGGGAGGGTCCTACAATGAGCAGTTCTTC

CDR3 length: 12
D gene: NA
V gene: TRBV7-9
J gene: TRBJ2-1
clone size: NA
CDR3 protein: CASSLGSREQFF
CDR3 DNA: TGTGCCAGCAGCTTAGGGTCCCGTGAGCAGTTCTTC

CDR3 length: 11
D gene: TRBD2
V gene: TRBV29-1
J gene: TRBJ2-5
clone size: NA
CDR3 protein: CSVAGGDTPGF
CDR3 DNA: TGCAGCGTTGCGGGAGGGGACACCCCAGGCTTC

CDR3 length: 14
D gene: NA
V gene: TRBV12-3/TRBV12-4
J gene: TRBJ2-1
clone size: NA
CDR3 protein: CASSLAGANNEQFF
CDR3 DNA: TGTGCCAGCAGTTTAGCGGGGGCGAACAATGAGCAGTTCTTC

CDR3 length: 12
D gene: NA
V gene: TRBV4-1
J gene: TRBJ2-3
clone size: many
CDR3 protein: CASSQDTDTQYF
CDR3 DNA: TGCGCCAGCAGCCAAGATACAGATACGCAGTATTTT

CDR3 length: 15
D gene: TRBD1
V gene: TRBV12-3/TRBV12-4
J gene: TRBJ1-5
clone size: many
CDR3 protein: CASSPRDREGQPQHF
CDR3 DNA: TGTGCCAGCAGTCCCCGGGACAGGGAGGGACAGCCCCAGCATTTT

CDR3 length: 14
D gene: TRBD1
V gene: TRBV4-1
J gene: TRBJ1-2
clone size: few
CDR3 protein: CASSPGGLAAGYTF
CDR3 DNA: TGCGCCAGCAGCCCAGGGGGGTTGGCGGCTGGCTACACCTTC

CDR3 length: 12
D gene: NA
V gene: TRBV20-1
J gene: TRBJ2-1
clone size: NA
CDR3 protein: CSASDPGTPMSF
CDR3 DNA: TGCAGTGCTAGTGATCCCGGGACACCTATGTCCTTC

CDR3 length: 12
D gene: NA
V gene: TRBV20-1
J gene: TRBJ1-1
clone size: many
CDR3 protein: CSARILNTEAFF
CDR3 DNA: TGCAGTGCCAGGATCCTGAACACTGAAGCTTTCTTT

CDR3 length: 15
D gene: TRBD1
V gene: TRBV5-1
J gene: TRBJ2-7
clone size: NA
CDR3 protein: CASSLRQGSWDEQYF
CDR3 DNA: TGCGCCAGCAGCCTCCGACAGGGTAGCTGGGACGAGCAGTACTTC

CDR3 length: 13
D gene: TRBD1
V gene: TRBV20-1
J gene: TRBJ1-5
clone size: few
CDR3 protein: CSARGDSYQPQHF
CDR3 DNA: TGCAGTGCTAGAGGGGACAGTTATCAGCCCCAGCATTTT

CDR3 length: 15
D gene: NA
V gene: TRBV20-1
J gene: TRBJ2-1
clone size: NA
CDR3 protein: CSARVLARPYNEQFF
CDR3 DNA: TGCAGTGCTAGAGTTTTAGCAAGACCCTACAATGAGCAGTTCTTC

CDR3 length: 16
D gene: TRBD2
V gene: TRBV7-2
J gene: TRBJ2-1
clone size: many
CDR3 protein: CASSLEASGPYNEQFF
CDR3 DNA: TGTGCCAGCAGCTTAGAGGCTAGCGGGCCTTACAATGAGCAGTTCTTC

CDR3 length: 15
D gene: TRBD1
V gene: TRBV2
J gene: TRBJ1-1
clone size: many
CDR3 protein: CASSESQGVGPEAFF
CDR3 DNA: TGTGCCAGCAGTGAAAGTCAGGGGGTCGGACCTGAAGCTTTCTTT

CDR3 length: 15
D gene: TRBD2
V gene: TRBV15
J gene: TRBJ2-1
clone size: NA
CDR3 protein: CATSRDPSGSGEQFF
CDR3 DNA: TGTGCCACCAGCAGAGATCCCAGCGGGAGCGGTGAGCAGTTCTTC

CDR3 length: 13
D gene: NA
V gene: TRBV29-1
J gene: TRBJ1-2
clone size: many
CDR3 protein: CSVGKDGNYGYTF
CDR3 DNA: TGCAGCGTAGGAAAGGACGGAAACTATGGCTACACCTTC

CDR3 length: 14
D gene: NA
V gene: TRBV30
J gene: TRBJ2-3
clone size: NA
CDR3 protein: CAWTRSGYTDTQYF
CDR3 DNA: TGTGCCTGGACTCGGAGCGGGTACACAGATACGCAGTATTTT

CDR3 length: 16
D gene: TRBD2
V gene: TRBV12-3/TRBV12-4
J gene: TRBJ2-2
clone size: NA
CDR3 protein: CASSSGLLLNTGELFF
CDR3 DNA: TGTGCCAGCAGTTCGGGACTATTGCTGAACACCGGGGAGCTGTTTTTT

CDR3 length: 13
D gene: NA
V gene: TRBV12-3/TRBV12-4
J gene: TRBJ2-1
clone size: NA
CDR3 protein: CASSLTNYNEQFF
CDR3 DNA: TGTGCCAGCAGTTTAACCAACTACAATGAGCAGTTCTTC

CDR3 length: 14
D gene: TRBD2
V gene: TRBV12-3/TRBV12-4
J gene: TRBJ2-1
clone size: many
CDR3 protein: CASSYRREVHEQFF
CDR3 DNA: TGTGCCAGCAGCTATCGACGGGAGGTCCATGAGCAGTTCTTC

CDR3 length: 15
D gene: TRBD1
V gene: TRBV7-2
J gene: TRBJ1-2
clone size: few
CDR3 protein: CASSLKGGDGYGYTF
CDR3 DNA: TGTGCCAGCAGCTTAAAAGGGGGCGATGGCTATGGCTACACCTTC

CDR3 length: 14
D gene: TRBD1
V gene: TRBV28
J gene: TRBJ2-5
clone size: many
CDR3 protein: CASDSGTGFWTQYF
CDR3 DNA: TGTGCCAGCGACTCCGGGACAGGATTTTGGACCCAGTACTTC

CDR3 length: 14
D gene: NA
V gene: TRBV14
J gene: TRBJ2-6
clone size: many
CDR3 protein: CASSPFSGANVLTF
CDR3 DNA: TGTGCCAGCAGCCCCTTCTCTGGGGCCAACGTCCTGACTTTC

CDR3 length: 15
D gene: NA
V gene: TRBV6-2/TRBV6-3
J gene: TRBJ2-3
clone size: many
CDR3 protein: CASSYGGLTTDTQYF
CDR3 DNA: TGTGCCAGCAGTTATGGGGGGCTGACCACAGATACGCAGTATTTT

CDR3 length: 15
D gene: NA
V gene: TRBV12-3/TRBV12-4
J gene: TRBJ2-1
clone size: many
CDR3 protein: CASSFRPSGDNEQFF
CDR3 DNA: TGTGCCAGCAGTTTCCGCCCTTCCGGAGACAATGAGCAGTTCTTC

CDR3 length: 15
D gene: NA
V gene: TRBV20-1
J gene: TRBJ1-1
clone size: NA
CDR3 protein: CSAPPGSNMNTEAFF
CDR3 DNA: TGCAGTGCACCCCCAGGGTCCAACATGAACACTGAAGCTTTCTTT

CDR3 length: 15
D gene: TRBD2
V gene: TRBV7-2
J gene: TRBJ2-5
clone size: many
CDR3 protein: CASSSAGTSTETQYF
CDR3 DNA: TGTGCCAGCAGCTCAGCCGGGACTAGCACGGAGACCCAGTACTTC

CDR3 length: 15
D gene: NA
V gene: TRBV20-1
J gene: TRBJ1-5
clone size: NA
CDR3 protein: CSAALTGFSNQPQHF
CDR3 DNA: TGCAGTGCTGCTCTGACAGGATTTAGCAATCAGCCCCAGCATTTT

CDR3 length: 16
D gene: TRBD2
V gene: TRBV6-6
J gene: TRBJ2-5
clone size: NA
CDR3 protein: CASSDTLLAGEETQYF
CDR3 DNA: TGTGCCAGCAGCGACACATTACTAGCGGGAGAAGAGACCCAGTACTTC

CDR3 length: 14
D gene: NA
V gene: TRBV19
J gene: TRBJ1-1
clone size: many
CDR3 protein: CASSIGSRGTEAFF
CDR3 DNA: TGTGCCAGTAGTATAGGATCCAGGGGCACTGAAGCTTTCTTT

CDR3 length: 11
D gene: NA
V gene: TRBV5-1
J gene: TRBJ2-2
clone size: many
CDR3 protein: CASSDTGELFF
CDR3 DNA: TGCGCCAGCAGCGACACCGGGGAGCTGTTTTTT

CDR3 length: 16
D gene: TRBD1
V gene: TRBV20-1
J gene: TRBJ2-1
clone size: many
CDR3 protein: CSAASRGTGPYNEQFF
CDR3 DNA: TGCAGTGCTGCTAGTCGGGGGACAGGGCCCTACAATGAGCAGTTCTTC

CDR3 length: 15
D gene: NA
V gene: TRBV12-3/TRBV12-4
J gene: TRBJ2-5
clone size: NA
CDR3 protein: CASSLAGHLQETQYF
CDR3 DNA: TGTGCCAGCAGTTTAGCGGGACATTTACAAGAGACCCAGTACTTC

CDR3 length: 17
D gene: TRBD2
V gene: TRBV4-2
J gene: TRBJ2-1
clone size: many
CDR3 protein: CASSPSKAGNSYNEQFF
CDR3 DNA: TGTGCCAGCAGCCCATCAAAAGCGGGAAACTCCTACAATGAGCAGTTCTTC

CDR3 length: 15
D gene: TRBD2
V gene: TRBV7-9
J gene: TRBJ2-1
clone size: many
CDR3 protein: CASSFLAGTYNEQFF
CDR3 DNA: TGTGCCAGCAGCTTTCTAGCGGGAACCTACAATGAGCAGTTCTTC

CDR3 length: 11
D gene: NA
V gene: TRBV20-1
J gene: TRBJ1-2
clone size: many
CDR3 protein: CSAEGSNGYTF
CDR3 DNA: TGCAGTGCTGAGGGGTCTAATGGCTACACCTTC

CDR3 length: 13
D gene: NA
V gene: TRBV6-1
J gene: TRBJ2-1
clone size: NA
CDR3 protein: CASEGPSYNEQFF
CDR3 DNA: TGTGCCAGCGAGGGCCCCTCATACAATGAGCAGTTCTTC